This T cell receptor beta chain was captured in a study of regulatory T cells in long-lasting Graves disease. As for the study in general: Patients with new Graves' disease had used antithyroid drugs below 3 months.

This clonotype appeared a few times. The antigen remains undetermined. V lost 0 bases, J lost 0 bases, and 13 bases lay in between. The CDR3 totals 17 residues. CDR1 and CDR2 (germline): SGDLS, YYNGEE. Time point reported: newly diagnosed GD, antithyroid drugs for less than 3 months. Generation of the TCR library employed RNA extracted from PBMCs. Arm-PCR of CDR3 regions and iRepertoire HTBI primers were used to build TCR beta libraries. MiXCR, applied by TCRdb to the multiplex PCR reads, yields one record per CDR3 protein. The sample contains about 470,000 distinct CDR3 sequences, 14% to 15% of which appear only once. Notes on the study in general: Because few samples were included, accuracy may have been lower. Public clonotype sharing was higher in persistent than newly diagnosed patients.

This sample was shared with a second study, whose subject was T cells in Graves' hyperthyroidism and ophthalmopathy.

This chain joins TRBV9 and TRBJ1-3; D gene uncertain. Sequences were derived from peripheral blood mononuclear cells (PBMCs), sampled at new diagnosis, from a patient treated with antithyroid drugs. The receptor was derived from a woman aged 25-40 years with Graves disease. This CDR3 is CASSVEPGVSSGNTIYF. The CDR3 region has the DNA TGTGCCAGCAGCGTAGAGCCAGGAGTAAGCTCTGGAAACACCATATATTTT.